The 25 T cell receptor beta chains presented below share a single source sample, sequenced in a study of regulatory T cells in long-lasting Graves disease. Relying on iRepertoire HTBI primers and Arm-PCR of CDR3 regions, the team built TCR beta libraries. TCRdb used MiXCR to reprocess the multiplex PCR reads, holding one entry per CDR3 protein. The sample carries roughly 450,000 distinct CDR3 sequences, roughly 20% recorded once. Time point: persistent/refractory GD, antithyroid drugs over 5 years with positive TRAb. PBMC-derived RNA was used for the TCR library. Source: peripheral blood mononuclear cells (PBMCs), taken when the disease was refractory, from a patient treated with antithyroid drugs. Every receptor here comes from a female donor with Graves disease.

This clonotype was detected many times. The rearrangement joins TRBV11-2 to TRBJ1-1; D gene uncertain. Germline CDR1 SGHAT, CDR2 FQNNGV. With 2 bases removed from V and 0 bases from J, the gap between germline ends came to 7 bases. The CDR3 has 14 amino acids. DNA for the CDR3: TGTGCCAGCAGCTTAAGGGAAATGAACACTGAAGCTTTCTTT. Translation: CASSLREMNTEAFF.

This chain joins TRBV6-9 and TRBJ1-1; perhaps TRBD1 as D (5 bases). The CDR3 length is 14 residues. The germline gives CDR1 MNHGY, CDR2 SVAAGI. Trimming removed 4 bases at V and 5 bases at J, with 14 bases between. The CDR3 nucleotides are TGTGCCAGCAGTTTACTGGGGGGATGGACTGAAGCTTTCTTT. Protein: CASSLLGGWTEAFF.

This clonotype was detected a few times. The chain employs TRBV29-1 and TRBJ2-5; possible D gene TRBD1, 6 bases. CDR1 and CDR2 (germline): SQVTM, ANQGSEA. The CDR3 is 13 residues long. V was cut by 2 bases and J by 9 bases, with 16 bases left in between. The chain's CDR3 is CSVEHRAELSQYF. CDR3 bases: TGCAGCGTTGAACACAGGGCCGAGTTGTCCCAGTACTTC.

This clonotype has a handful of counts. V usage is TRBV19 and J usage is TRBJ1-1, with TRBD1 identical over 7 bases. Trimming cost V 8 bases and J 0 bases; bases outside gene matches: 3. Germline V gene lookup returns CDR1 LNHDA and CDR2 SQIVND (reference sequence). The CDR3 contains 13 residues. Here the CDR3 reads CASGTAMNTEAFF. The CDR3, as DNA: TGTGCCAGTGGGACAGCCATGAACACTGAAGCTTTCTTT.

This clonotype was picked up many times. The rearrangement links TRBV2 to TRBJ2-7, with a possible D match to TRBD1 (6 bases). V gave up 7 bases and J gave up 3 bases, with 13 bases separating them. The CDR3 has 13 residues. Germline CDR1 SNHLY, CDR2 FYNNEI. CDR3 nucleotide sequence: TGTGCCAGCACCGCAGACAGGATCTACGAGCAGTACTTC. It is translated as CASTADRIYEQYF. Filled out from reference TRBV2 and TRBJ2-7, the complete variable domain reads EPEVTQTPSHQVTQMGQEVILRCVPISNHLYFYWYRQILGQKVEFLVSFYNNEISEKSEIFDDQFSVERPDGSNFTLKIRSTKLEDSAMYFCASTADRIYEQYFGPGTRLTVT.

This clonotype was picked up one time. The chain is built from TRBV5-1 and TRBJ2-7, with D perhaps TRBD1 or TRBD2 (5 bases each). The ends were cut back, 2 bases at V and 3 bases at J, with 15 bases in the middle. CDR3 length equals 15 residues. Per the germline V gene, CDR1 is SGHRS and CDR2 is YFSETQ. CDR3 in amino acids: CASSFRSGSLYEQYF. CDR3 DNA sequence: TGCGCCAGCAGCTTTCGGTCAGGGAGTCTCTACGAGCAGTACTTC.

This clonotype was picked up many times. The rearrangement links TRBV7-2 to TRBJ1-1; TRBD1 aligns across 7 bases. CDR3 size: 15 residues. Trimming at V came to 5 bases and at J to 5 bases, leaving 11 bases not matched to a gene. Germline values: CDR1 SGHTA, CDR2 FQGNSA. CDR3 amino acids: CASSATGTVGTEAFF. In DNA form, the CDR3 reads TGTGCCAGCAGCGCGACCGGGACAGTGGGGACTGAAGCTTTCTTT.

Remarks on this clonotype: This clone may be a read error of a much larger clone one base away. J is TRBJ2-7 and V is TRBV2; 8 positions match TRBD1. The CDR3 is 12 amino acids. J lost 6 bases, V lost 11 bases, and 9 bases had no gene match. CDR1 and CDR2 from the germline V gene are SNHLY and FYNNEI. The CDR3 sequence is CASTGVSAEQYF. Written as DNA, the CDR3 is TGTGCCTCGACAGGGGTGAGCGCCGAGCAGTACTTC. Variable domain in full (rest from reference TRBV2 and TRBJ2-7): EPEVTQTPSHQVTQMGQEVILRCVPISNHLYFYWYRQILGQKVEFLVSFYNNEISEKSEIFDDQFSVERPDGSNFTLKIRSTKLEDSAMYFCASTGVSAEQYFGPGTRLTVT.

The chain has TRBV20-1 and TRBJ1-5, with D possibly being TRBD1 (6 bases). Germline V gene lookup returns CDR1 DFQATT and CDR2 SNEGSKA (reference sequence). There are 13 residues in the CDR3. The ends were cut back, 8 bases at V and 7 bases at J, with 18 bases in the middle. CDR3 sequence (DNA): TGCAGTACTTCCGAGGGGGTTCGGCAGCCCCAGCATTTT. Translated: CSTSEGVRQPQHF.

This chain links TRBV6-2 or TRBV6-3 with TRBJ1-2; tentative D call: TRBD1 (5 bases). Germline V gene lookup returns CDR1 MNHEY and CDR2 SVGEGT. Trimming pared 2 bases from V and 4 bases from J, leaving 8 bases between. This CDR3 contains 13 residues. The CDR3 reads CASSYTGFYGYTF. The CDR3, as DNA: TGTGCCAGCAGTTACACAGGCTTCTATGGCTACACCTTC.

As DNA, the CDR3 is TGTGCCAGCAGCGTTTCGGGACTCCTCAAAGAGACCCAGTACTTC. Translated, it gives CASSVSGLLKETQYF. The gene calls are TRBV9 and TRBJ2-5; D perhaps matches TRBD2 (6 bases). V was pared by 2 bases and J by 3 bases, with 14 bases between. The CDR3 sequence is 15 residues long. CDR1 is SGDLS, CDR2 YYNGEE, per germline.

The rearrangement uses TRBV4-1 and TRBJ1-6; tentative D call: TRBD1 (5 bases). V was trimmed by 2 bases and J by 4 bases, leaving 12 bases between them. Germline V CDR1 and CDR2: MGHRA, YSYEKL. The CDR3 contains 16 residues. The CDR3 DNA sequence: TGCGCCAGCAGCCAATGGGGGACGGAGTATAATTCACCCCTCCACTTT. This sequence encodes CASSQWGTEYNSPLHF.

V gene TRBV27 combines with J gene TRBJ2-7, with a tentative D call TRBD2 (7 bases). CDR1 and CDR2 from the germline V gene are MNHEY and SMNVEV (reference sequence). Trimming left V 6 bases short and J 2 bases short, with 14 bases between. The CDR3 length is 14 residues. The CDR3 region has the DNA TGTGCCAGCAGAACTAGGGGGGGCCCCTACGAGCAGTACTTC. Encoded protein: CASRTRGGPYEQYF.

Ten or more counts support this clonotype. The CDR3 nucleotides are TGCAGTGCTAGACCCTTAAAGGAAGCGGGGCGGCCACTCCAAGAGACCCAGTACTTC. Its protein product is CSARPLKEAGRPLQETQYF. This chain connects TRBV20-1 to TRBJ2-5; 7 nucleotides line up with TRBD2. There are 19 residues in the CDR3. Germline lookup yields CDR1 DFQATT and CDR2 SNEGSKA (reference sequence). V trimming: 2 bases; J trimming: 1 base; junction bases outside the gene matches: 19.

This clonotype was found a few times. The gene calls are TRBV30 and TRBJ1-1; D is possibly TRBD1 (6 bases). The CDR3 has 12 amino acids. Germline CDR1 GTSNPN, CDR2 SVGIG (reference sequence). V was trimmed by 8 bases and J by 1 base, leaving 11 bases between them. CDR3 coding DNA: TGTGCCGGGGGACATCAGAACACTGAAGCTTTCTTT. This sequence encodes CAGGHQNTEAFF.

At least ten counts were recorded for this clonotype. The gene calls are TRBV27 and TRBJ2-7; 8 positions match TRBD2. Germline V CDR1 and CDR2: MNHEY, SMNVEV (reference sequence). V was clipped by 6 bases and J by 1 base; unmatched bases: 5. The CDR3 is 14 amino acids. DNA for the CDR3: TGTGCCAGCAGCCTTATAGCGGGGTCCTACGAGCAGTACTTC. Its protein product is CASSLIAGSYEQYF.

The gene calls are TRBV5-1 and TRBJ2-7; 14 positions match TRBD2. This CDR3 is 15 amino acids long. Germline CDR1 reads SGHRS; CDR2 reads YFSETQ. The junction had 3 bases not matched to a gene; V was cut back by 5 bases and J by 2 bases. The CDR3 region has the DNA TGCGCCAGCAGATCGACTAGCGGGAGGGCCTACGAGCAGTACTTC. This codes for CASRSTSGRAYEQYF.

This chain uses TRBV18 with TRBJ1-3, with D uncertain. The V gene's germline CDR1 is KGHSH and CDR2 LQKENI. V dropped 2 bases and J dropped 4 bases, with 21 bases sitting between them. This CDR3 has 18 amino acids. The CDR3 spells CASSPVPPNGIGGNTIYF. DNA for the CDR3: TGTGCCAGCTCACCAGTCCCCCCTAACGGCATCGGGGGAAACACCATATATTTT.

The chain combines TRBV6-5 with TRBJ2-1; no definite D call. The CDR3 is made up of 14 amino acids. The ends were cut back, 1 base at V and 5 bases at J, with 9 bases in the middle. Per the germline V gene, CDR1 is MNHEY and CDR2 is SVGAGI. CDR3 sequence: CASSYYGKDNEQFF. CDR3 sequence (DNA): TGTGCCAGCAGTTACTATGGGAAAGACAATGAGCAGTTCTTC.

The chain is built from TRBV13 and TRBJ1-3; the match to TRBD1 covers 7 bases. The CDR3 contains 14 residues. V lost 5 bases, J lost 4 bases, and 5 bases stayed unmatched. Germline CDR1 is PRHDT and CDR2 is FYEKMQ (reference sequence). The CDR3 DNA reads TGTGCCAGCAGCCCTACAGGGGACGGAAACACCATATATTTT. Residues: CASSPTGDGNTIYF.

This clonotype has a handful of counts. The gene calls are TRBV20-1 and TRBJ1-2; no firm D call. Between the trimmed V and J ends, which lost 5 bases and 3 bases, there was a span of 13 bases. This CDR3 has 13 amino acids. CDR1 is DFQATT and CDR2 is SNEGSKA in the germline V gene (reference sequence). In nucleotides, the CDR3 is TGCAGTGCTCCACCCCCGGCGGACTATGGCTACACCTTC. It is translated as CSAPPPADYGYTF.

This clonotype was recorded at least ten times. The rearrangement links TRBV2 to TRBJ2-5; the D is unclear. Trimming left V 4 bases short and J 0 bases short, with 6 bases between. This CDR3 has 13 residues. Germline lookup yields CDR1 SNHLY and CDR2 FYNNEI. The CDR3 coding sequence is TGTGCCAGCAGTGGGACCTACCAAGAGACCCAGTACTTC. It is translated as CASSGTYQETQYF.

The chain couples TRBV7-9 to TRBJ2-7; 12 bases align to TRBD1. V gave up 5 bases and J gave up 4 bases; unmatched junction bases: 12. The CDR3 has 17 residues. Germline-derived CDR1 and CDR2 are SEHNR and FQNEAQ (reference sequence). CDR3 residues: CASSPWDPGQGAYEQYF. CDR3 nucleotide sequence: TGTGCCAGCAGCCCTTGGGATCCGGGACAGGGGGCTTACGAGCAGTACTTC.

At least ten counts were recorded for this clonotype. The rearrangement uses TRBV27 and TRBJ2-5; 7 positions match TRBD1. The CDR3 consists of 16 residues. With 5 bases clipped from V and 3 bases from J, the junction kept 12 bases outside the gene matches. Germline lookup yields CDR1 MNHEY and CDR2 SMNVEV (reference sequence). CDR3 sequence (DNA): TGTGCCAGCAGTCCCCAGCGTACAGGGGCGGAAGAGACCCAGTACTTC. Its protein is CASSPQRTGAEETQYF.

This clonotype was seen a few times. V is TRBV4-1 and J is TRBJ1-3; D is uncertain. V was trimmed by 0 bases and J by 4 bases, leaving 4 bases between them. Germline V gene data show CDR1 as MGHRA and CDR2 as YSYEKL. The CDR3 has 13 amino acids. The DNA of the CDR3 is TGCGCCAGCAGCCAAGAATTCGGAAACACCATATATTTT. Translating it yields CASSQEFGNTIYF.